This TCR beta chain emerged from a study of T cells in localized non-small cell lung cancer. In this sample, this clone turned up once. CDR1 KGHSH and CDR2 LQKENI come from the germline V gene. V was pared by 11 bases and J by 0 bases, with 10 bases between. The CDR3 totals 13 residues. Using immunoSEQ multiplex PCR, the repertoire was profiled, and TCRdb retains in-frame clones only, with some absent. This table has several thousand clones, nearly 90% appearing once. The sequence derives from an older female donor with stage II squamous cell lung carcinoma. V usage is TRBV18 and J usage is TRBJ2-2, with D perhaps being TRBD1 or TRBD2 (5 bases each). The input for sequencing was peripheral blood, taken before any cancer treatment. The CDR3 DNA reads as TGTGCCGGGACGGCCTCGAACACCGGGGAGCTGTTTTTT. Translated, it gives CAGTASNTGELFF.